This T cell receptor (beta chain) was recorded in a study of shared clonotypes between healthy human individuals. Study-wide background: Per-donor plates numbered three CD4 naive, three CD4 memory, two CD8 naive and one CD8 memory.

Per sorted-subset replicate PCR, input was roughly 220 ng DNA, representing tens of thousands of T cell genomes. This table comes from immunoSEQ multiplex PCR, and its TCRdb copy is limited to in-frame clones, with some not included. The sample lists about 690,000 clones, roughly 91% seen once, with less than 40% in the top ten. Comment on this clone: The antigen is undetermined.

V dropped 4 bases and J dropped 4 bases, with 14 bases sitting between them. Looked up from germline, CDR1 is PRHDT and CDR2 is FYEKMQ (reference sequence). This CDR3 has 15 amino acids. The study's findings and limits: On the whole, naive subsets had larger estimated richness than memory subsets had.

The TCR originated in a man between 18 and 35 years old in good health. Some clones in this sample may be carry-over from other donors' samples. J is TRBJ1-3 and V is TRBV13; tentatively, D is TRBD1 (5 bases). The sample comprised memory CD8+ T cells from PBMCs. Subset noted: CD45RO+ cells pooled with CCR7-negative TemRA cells. CDR3 amino acids: CASSSGPGGGNTIYF. The CDR3 bases are TGTGCCAGCAGCTCAGGGCCCGGGGGAGGAAACACCATATATTTT.